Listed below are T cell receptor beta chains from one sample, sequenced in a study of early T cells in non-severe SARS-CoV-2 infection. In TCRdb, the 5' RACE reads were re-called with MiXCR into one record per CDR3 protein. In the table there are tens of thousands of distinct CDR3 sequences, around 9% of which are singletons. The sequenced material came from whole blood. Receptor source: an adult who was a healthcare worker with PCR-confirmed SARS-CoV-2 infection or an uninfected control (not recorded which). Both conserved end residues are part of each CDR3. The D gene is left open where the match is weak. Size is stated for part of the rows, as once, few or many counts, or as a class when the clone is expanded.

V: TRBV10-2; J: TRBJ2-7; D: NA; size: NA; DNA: TGCGCCAGCAGTGACAGGTACGAGCAGTACTTC; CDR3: CASSDRYEQYF
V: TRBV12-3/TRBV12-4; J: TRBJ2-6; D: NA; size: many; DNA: TGTGCCAGCAGTTTAAGCTCTGGGGCCAACGTCCTGACTTTC; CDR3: CASSLSSGANVLTF
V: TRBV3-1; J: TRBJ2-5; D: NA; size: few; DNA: TGTGCCAGCAGCATAAGGTCGGGCCGGGAGACCCAGTACTTC; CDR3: CASSIRSGRETQYF
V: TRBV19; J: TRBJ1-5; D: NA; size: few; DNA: TGTGCCAGTAGTATGGAGGGGTGGTATAGCAATCAGCCCCAGCATTTT; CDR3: CASSMEGWYSNQPQHF
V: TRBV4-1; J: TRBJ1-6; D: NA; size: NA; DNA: TGCGCCAGCAGCCCCGGCGAGGGGAATTCACCCCTCCACTTT; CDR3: CASSPGEGNSPLHF
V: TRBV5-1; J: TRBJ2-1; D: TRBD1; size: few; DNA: TGCGCCAGCAGCTTGGAAGGGACAGAATACAATGAGCAGTTCTTC; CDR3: CASSLEGTEYNEQFF
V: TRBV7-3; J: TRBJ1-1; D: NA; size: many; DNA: TGTGCCAGCAGCTTCGGGGGAAACACTGAAGCTTTCTTT; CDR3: CASSFGGNTEAFF
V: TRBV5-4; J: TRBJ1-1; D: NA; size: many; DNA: TGTGCCAGCAGCTTGGGGACAGTTGAAGCTTTCTTT; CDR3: CASSLGTVEAFF
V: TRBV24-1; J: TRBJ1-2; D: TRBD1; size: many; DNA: TGTGCCACCAGTGATTCCCGACAGGGCCATGGCTACACCTTC; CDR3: CATSDSRQGHGYTF
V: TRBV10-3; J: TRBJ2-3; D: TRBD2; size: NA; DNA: TGTGCCATCAGTGAGCCGCAGACGTTTTCGGGACTAGGCACAGATACGCAGTATTTT; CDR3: CAISEPQTFSGLGTDTQYF
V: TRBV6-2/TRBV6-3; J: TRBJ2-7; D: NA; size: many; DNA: TGTGCCAGCAGTCGGACTCAAATGGCCTACGAGCAGTACTTC; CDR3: CASSRTQMAYEQYF
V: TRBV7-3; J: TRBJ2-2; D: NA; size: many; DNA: TGTGCCAGCAGCCGGGACACCGGGGAGCTGTTTTTT; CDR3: CASSRDTGELFF
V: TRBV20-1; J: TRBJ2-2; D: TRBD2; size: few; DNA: TGCAGTGCTAGAGTCCCAAAAGCGGGGGCACTGAACACCGGGGAGCTGTTTTTT; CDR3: CSARVPKAGALNTGELFF
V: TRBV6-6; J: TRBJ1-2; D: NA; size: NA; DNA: TGTGCCAGCAGTGACCGACAGCTAAACTATGGCTACACCTTC; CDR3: CASSDRQLNYGYTF
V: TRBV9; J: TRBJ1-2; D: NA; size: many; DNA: TGTGCCAGCAGCGAATCCGGGACACCGATCTTC; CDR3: CASSESGTPIF
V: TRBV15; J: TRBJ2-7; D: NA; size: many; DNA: TGTGCCACCAGCAGAGATCATCTCCCCAAGTACTTC; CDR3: CATSRDHLPKYF
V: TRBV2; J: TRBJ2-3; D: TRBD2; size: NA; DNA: TGTGCCAGCAGGGGACTCCCGGGAGGAGATACGCAGTATTTT; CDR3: CASRGLPGGDTQYF